This TCR beta chain was sequenced during a study of human T cells and chemical hapten exposure. Study at large: How much TCR each sample yielded varied, mostly because pooled library volumes differed slightly.

Within the library, unique molecular identifiers were attached to each individual cDNA molecule. TCRdb reprocessed the 5' RACE reads via MiXCR and lists one record per CDR3 protein. The sample gives 110,000 or so distinct CDR3 sequences, 19% of which show up once; approximately 2.6% is in the top ten. Blood, whole and unfractionated, served as the source for total RNA extraction. The table lists this clonotype with a few counts. The antigen is unknown. In germline, CDR1 is SEHNR, CDR2 FQNEAQ (reference sequence). This CDR3 region has 12 residues. Study-wide results and caveats: High-frequency TCRs, those above 1 in 1000, stayed the same after DPC sensitization.

The rearrangement links TRBV7-9 to TRBJ2-3; no definite D call. The TCR originated in a human donor in good health. CDR3 loop: CATAASTDTQYF. The CDR3 bases are TGTGCAACAGCAGCAAGCACAGATACGCAGTATTTT.